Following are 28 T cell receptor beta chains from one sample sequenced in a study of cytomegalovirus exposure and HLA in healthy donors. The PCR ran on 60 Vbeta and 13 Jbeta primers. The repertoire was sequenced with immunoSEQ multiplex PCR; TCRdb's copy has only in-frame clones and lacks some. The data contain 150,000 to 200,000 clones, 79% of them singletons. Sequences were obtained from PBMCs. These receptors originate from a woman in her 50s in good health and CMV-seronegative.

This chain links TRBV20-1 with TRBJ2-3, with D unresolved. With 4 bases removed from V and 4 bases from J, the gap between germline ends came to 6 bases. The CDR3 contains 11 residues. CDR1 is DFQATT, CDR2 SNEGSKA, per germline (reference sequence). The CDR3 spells CSANLADTQYF. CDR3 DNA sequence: TGCAGTGCTAACCTAGCAGATACGCAGTATTTT.

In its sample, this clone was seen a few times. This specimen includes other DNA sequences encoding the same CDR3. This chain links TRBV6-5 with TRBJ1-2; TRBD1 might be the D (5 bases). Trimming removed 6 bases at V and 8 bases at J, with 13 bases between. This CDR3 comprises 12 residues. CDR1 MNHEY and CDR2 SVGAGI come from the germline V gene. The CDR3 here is CASSRTGDGYTF. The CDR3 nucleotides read TGTGCCAGCAGCCGGACGGGGGACGGCTACACCTTC.

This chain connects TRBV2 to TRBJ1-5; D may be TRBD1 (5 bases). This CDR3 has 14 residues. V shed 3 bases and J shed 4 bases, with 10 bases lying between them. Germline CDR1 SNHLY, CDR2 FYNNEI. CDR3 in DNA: TGTGCCAGCAGTGATCCAGGGCCAAATCAGCCCCAGCATTTT. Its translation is CASSDPGPNQPQHF.

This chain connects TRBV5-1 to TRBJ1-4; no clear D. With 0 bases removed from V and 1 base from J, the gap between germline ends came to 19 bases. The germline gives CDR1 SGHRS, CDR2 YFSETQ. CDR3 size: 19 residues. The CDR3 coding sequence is TGCGCCAGCAGCTTGGGCCTATGGGGAGGGAAAGGAACTAATGAAAAACTGTTTTTT. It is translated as CASSLGLWGGKGTNEKLFF.

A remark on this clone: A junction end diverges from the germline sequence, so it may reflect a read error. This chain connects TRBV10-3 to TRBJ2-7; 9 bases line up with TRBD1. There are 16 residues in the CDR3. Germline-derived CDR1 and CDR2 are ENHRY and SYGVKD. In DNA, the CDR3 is TGTGCCATCAGCGAGTCATTTTGGGACAGGGAATACGAGCAGTACTTC. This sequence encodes CAISESFWDREYEQYF.

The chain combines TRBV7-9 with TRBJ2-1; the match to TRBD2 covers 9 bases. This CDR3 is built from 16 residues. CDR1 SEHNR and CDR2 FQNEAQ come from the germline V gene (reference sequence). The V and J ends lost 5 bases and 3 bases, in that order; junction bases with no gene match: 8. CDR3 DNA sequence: TGTGCCAGCAGCCTTCGTGAGACTAGCGGCTACAATGAGCAGTTCTTC. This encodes CASSLRETSGYNEQFF.

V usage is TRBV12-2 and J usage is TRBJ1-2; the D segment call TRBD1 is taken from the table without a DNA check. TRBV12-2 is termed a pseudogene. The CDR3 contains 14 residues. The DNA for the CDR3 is TGTGCAAGTCGCTTGGGCAGGGCTCGGGATGGCTACACCTTC. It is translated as CASRLGRARDGYTF.

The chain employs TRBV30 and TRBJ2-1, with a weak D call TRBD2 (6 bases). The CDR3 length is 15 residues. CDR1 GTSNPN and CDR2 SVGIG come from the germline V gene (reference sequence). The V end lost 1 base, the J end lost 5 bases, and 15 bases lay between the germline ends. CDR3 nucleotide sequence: TGTGCCTGGAGTGGATCGCTCGGGAGAGACAATGAGCAGTTCTTC. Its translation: CAWSGSLGRDNEQFF.

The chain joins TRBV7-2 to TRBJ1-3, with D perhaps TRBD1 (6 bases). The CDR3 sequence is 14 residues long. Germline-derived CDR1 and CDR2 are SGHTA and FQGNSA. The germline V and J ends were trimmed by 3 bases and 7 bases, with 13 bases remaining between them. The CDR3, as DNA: TGTGCCAGCAGCTTGAAGGGACAAGTTAACACCATATATTTT. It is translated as CASSLKGQVNTIYF.

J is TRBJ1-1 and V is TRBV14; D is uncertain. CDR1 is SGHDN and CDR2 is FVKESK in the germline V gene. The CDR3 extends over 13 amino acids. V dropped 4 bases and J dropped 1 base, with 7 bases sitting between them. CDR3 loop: CASSLHPNTEAFF. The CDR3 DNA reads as TGTGCCAGCAGCCTACACCCGAACACTGAAGCTTTCTTT.

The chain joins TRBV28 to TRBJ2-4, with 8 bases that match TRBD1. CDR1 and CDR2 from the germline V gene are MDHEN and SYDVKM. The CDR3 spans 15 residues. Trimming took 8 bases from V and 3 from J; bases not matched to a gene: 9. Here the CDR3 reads CASGGSGGIKNIQYF. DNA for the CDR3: TGTGCCAGCGGAGGGTCAGGGGGCATCAAAAACATTCAGTACTTC.

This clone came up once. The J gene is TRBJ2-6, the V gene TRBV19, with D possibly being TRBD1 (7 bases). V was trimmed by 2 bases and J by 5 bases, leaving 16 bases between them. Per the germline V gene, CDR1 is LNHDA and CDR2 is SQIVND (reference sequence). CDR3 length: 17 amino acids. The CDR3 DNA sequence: TGTGCCAGTAGTATAACCTCCGGAGGGGGCTGGGCCAACGTCCTGACTTTC. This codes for CASSITSGGGWANVLTF.

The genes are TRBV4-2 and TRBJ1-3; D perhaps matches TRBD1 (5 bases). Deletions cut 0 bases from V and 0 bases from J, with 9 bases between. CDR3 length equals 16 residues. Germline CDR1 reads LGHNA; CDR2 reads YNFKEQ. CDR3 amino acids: CASSQERTSSGNTIYF. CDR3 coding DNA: TGTGCCAGCAGCCAAGAGAGGACATCCTCTGGAAACACCATATATTTT.

The CDR3 loop is CASSPTNTGELFF. In nucleotides, the CDR3 is TGTGCCAGCAGCCCTACTAACACCGGGGAGCTGTTTTTT. V and J are TRBV9 and TRBJ2-2; no firm D call. The CDR3 consists of 13 residues. CDR1 and CDR2 (germline): SGDLS, YYNGEE. The V end lost 4 bases, the J end lost 2 bases, and 6 bases lay between the germline ends. The whole variable domain, filled in from reference TRBV9 and TRBJ2-2, reads DSGVTQTPKHLITATGQRVTLRCSPRSGDLSVYWYQQSLDQGLQFLIQYYNGEERAKGNILERFSAQQFPDLHSELNLSSLELGDSALYFCASSPTNTGELFFGEGSRLTVL.

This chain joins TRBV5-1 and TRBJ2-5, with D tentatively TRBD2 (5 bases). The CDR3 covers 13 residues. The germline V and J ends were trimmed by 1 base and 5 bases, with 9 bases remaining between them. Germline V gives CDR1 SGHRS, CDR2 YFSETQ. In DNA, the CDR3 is TGCGCCAGCAGCTTGAATAGCGTGGAGACCCAGTACTTC. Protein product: CASSLNSVETQYF.

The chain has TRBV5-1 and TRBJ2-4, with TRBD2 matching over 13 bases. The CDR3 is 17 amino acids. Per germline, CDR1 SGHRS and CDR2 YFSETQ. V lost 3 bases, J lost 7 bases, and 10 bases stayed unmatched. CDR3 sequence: CASSSSTSGGAENIQYF. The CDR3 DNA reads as TGCGCCAGCAGCTCTTCAACTAGCGGGGGGGCCGAGAACATTCAGTACTTC. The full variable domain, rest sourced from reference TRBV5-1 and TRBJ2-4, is KAGVTQTPRYLIKTRGQQVTLSCSPISGHRSVSWYQQTPGQGLQFLFEYFSETQRNKGNFPGRFSGRQFSNSRSEMNVSTLELGDSALYLCASSSSTSGGAENIQYFGAGTRLSVL.

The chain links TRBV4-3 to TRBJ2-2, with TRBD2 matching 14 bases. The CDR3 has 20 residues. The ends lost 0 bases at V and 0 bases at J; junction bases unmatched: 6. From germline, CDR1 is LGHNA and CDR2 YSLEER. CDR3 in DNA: TGCGCCAGCAGCCAAGAACCCCGACTAGCGGGGGGGACGAACACCGGGGAGCTGTTTTTT. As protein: CASSQEPRLAGGTNTGELFF.

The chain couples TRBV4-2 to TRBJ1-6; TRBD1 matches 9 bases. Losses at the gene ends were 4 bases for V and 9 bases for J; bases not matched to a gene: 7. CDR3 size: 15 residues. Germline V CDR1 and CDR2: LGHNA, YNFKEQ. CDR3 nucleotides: TGTGCCAGCAGCCTCGACCGGGACAGGGTTTCACCCCTCCACTTT. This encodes CASSLDRDRVSPLHF.

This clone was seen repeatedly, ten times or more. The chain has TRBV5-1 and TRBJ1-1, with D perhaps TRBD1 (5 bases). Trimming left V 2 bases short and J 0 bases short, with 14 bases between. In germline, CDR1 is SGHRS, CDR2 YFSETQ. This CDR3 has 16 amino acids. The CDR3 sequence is CASSFRVRTMNTEAFF. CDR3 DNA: TGCGCCAGCAGCTTCAGGGTAAGGACAATGAACACTGAAGCTTTCTTT.

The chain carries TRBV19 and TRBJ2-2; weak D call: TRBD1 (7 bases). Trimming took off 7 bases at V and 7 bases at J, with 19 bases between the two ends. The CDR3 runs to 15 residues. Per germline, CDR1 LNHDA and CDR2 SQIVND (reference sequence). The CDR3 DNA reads TGTGCCAGTACCCACTGGAGGGGGCATGGCGGGGAGCTGTTTTTT. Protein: CASTHWRGHGGELFF.

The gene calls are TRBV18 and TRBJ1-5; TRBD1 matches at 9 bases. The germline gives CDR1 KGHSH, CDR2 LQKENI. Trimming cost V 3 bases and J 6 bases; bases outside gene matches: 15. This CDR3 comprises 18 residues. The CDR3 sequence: CASSPQGTGRFGRQPQHF. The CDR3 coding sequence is TGTGCCAGCTCACCTCAGGGGACAGGGCGCTTTGGGCGTCAGCCCCAGCATTTT.

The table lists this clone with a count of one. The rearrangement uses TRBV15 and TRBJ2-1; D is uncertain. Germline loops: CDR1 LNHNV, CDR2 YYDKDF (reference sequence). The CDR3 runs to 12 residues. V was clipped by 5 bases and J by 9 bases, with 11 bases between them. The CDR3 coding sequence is TGTGCCACCAGCCATACCCGGGTTGAGCAGTTCTTC. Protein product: CATSHTRVEQFF. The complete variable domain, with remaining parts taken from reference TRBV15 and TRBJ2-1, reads DAMVIQNPRYQVTQFGKPVTLSCSQTLNHNVMYWYQQKSSQAPKLLFHYYDKDFNNEADTPDNFQSRRPNTSFCFLDIRSPGLGDTAMYLCATSHTRVEQFFGPGTRLTVL.

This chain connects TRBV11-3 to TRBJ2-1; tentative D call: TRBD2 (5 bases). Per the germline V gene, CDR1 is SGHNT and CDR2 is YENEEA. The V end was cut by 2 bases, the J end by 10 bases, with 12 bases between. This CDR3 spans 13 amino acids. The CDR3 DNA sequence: TGTGCCAGCAGCTTAAGGTTCCCGGGGGAGCAGTTCTTC. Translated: CASSLRFPGEQFF.

DNA of the CDR3: TGTGCCAGCAGCACCCGGGACAGGGGAGGTGGTGAGCAGTTCTTC. Translated, it gives CASSTRDRGGGEQFF. The chain carries TRBV11-2 and TRBJ2-1; the match to TRBD1 covers 10 bases. V lost 5 bases, J lost 9 bases, and 10 bases stayed unmatched. The CDR3 loop spans 15 amino acids. CDR1 and CDR2 from the germline V gene are SGHAT and FQNNGV.

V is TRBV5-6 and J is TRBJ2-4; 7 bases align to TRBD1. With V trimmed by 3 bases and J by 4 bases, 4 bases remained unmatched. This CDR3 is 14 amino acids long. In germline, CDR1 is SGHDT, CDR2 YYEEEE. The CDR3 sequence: CASSSRGQKNIQYF. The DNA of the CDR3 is TGTGCCAGCAGCTCACGGGGACAGAAAAACATTCAGTACTTC.

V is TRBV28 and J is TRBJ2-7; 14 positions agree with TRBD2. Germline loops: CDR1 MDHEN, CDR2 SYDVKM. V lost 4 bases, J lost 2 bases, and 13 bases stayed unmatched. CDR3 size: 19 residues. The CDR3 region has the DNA TGTGCCAGCAGTTCGCCGGGACTAGCGGGAGTCGGAGTACCCTACGAGCAGTACTTC. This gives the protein CASSSPGLAGVGVPYEQYF.

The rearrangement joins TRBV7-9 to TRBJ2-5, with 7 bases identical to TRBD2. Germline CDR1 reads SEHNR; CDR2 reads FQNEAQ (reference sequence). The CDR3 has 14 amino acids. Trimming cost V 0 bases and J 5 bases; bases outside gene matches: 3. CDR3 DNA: TGTGCCAGCAGCTTAGCGCGGGGAGGGGAGACCCAGTACTTC. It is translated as CASSLARGGETQYF.

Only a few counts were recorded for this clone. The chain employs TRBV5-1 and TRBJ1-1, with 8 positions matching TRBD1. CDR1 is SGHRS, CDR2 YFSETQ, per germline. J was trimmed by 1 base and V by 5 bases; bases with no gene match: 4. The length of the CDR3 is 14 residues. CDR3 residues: CASRGQVSNTEAFF. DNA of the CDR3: TGCGCCAGCAGGGGACAGGTTTCGAACACTGAAGCTTTCTTT.